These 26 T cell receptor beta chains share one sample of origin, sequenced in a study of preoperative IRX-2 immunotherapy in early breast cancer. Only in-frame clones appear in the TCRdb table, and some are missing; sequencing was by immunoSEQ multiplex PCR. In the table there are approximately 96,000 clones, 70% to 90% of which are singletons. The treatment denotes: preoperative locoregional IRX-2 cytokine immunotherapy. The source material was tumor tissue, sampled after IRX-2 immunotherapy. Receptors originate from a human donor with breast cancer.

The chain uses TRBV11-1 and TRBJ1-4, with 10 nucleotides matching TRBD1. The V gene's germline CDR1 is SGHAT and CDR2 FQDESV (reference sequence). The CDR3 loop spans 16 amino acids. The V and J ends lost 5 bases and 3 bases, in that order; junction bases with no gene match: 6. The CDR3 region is CASSRTGGRSNEKLFF. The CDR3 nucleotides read TGTGCCAGCAGCCGGACAGGGGGTCGGTCTAATGAAAAACTGTTTTTT. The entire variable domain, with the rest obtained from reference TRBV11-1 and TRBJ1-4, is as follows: EAEVAQSPRYKITEKSQAVAFWCDPISGHATLYWYRQILGQGPELLVQFQDESVVDDSQLPKDRFSAERLKGVDSTLKIQPAELGDSAMYLCASSRTGGRSNEKLFFGSGTQLSVL.

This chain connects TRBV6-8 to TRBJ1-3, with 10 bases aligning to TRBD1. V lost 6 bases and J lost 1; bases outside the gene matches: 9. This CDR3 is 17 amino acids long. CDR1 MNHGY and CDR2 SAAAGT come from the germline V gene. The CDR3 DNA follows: TGTGCCAGCAGCCATACGCCGGGACAGGGGTCTGGAAACACCATATATTTT. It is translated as CASSHTPGQGSGNTIYF.

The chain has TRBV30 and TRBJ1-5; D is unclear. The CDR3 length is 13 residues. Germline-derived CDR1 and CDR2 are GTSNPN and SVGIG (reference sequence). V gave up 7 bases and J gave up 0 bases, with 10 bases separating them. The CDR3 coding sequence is TGTGCCTACCGACGTTATAGCAATCAGCCCCAGCATTTT. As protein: CAYRRYSNQPQHF. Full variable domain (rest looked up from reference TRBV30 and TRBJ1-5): SQTIHQWPATLVQPVGSPLSLECTVEGTSNPNLYWYRQAAGRGLQLLFYSVGIGQISSEVPQNLSASRPQDRQFILSSKKLLLSDSGFYLCAYRRYSNQPQHFGDGTRLSIL.

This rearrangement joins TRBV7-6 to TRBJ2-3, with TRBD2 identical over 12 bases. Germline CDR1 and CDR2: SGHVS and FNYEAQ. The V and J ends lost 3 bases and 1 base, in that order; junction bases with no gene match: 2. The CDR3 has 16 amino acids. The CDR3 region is CASSFRLAGGTDTQYF. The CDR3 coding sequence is TGTGCCAGCAGCTTTCGACTAGCGGGAGGCACAGATACGCAGTATTTT. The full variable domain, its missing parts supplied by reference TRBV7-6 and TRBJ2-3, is GAGVSQSPRYKVTKRGQDVALRCDPISGHVSLYWYRQALGQGPEFLTYFNYEAQQDKSGLPNDRFSAERPEGSISTLTIQRTEQRDSAMYRCASSFRLAGGTDTQYFGPGTRLTVL.

The chain's CDR3 is CASRSGHAGYTF. In DNA, the CDR3 is TGTGCCAGCAGAAGTGGACATGCTGGCTACACCTTC. J is TRBJ1-2 and V is TRBV6-8, with D possibly TRBD1 on 5 matching bases. The V end lost 6 bases, the J end lost 7 bases, and 12 bases lay between the germline ends. The CDR3 has 12 residues. Per the germline V gene, CDR1 is MNHGY and CDR2 is SAAAGT.

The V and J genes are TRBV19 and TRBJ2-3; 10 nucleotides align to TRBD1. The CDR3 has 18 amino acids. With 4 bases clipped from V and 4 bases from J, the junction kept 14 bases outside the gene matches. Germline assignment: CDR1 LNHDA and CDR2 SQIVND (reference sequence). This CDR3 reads CASSTDPDRGYWADTQYF. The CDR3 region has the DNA TGTGCCAGTAGTACCGACCCGGACAGGGGGTACTGGGCAGATACGCAGTATTTT. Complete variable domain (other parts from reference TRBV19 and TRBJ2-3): DGGITQSPKYLFRKEGQNVTLSCEQNLNHDAMYWYRQDPGQGLRLIYYSQIVNDFQKGDIAEGYSVSREKKESFPLTVTSAQKNPTAFYLCASSTDPDRGYWADTQYFGPGTRLTVL.

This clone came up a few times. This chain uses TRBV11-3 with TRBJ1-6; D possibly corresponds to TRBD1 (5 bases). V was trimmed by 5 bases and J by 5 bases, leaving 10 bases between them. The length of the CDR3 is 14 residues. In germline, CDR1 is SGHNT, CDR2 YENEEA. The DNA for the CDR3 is TGTGCCAGCAGCATCACAGGTGATAATTCACCCCTCCACTTT. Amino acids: CASSITGDNSPLHF.

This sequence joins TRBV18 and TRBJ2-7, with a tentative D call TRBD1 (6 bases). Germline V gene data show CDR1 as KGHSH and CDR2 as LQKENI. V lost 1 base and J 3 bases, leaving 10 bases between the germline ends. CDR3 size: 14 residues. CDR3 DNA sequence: TGTGCCAGCTCACCACAAGGGGGTCACTACGAGCAGTACTTC. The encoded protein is CASSPQGGHYEQYF. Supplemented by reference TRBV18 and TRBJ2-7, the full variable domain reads NAGVMQNPRHLVRRRGQEARLRCSPMKGHSHVYWYRQLPEEGLKFMVYLQKENIIDESGMPKERFSAEFPKEGPSILRIQQVVRGDSAAYFCASSPQGGHYEQYFGPGTRLTVT.

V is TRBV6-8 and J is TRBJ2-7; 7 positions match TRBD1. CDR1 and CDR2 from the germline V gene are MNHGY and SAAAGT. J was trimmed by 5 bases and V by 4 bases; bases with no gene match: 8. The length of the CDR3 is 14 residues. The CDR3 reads CASSLSYRGNEQYF. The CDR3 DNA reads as TGTGCCAGCAGTTTATCCTACAGGGGCAACGAGCAGTACTTC.

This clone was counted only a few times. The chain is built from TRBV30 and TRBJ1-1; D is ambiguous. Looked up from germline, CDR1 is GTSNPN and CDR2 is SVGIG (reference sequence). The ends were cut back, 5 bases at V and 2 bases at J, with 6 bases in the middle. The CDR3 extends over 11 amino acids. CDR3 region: CAWQFNTEAFF. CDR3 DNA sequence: TGTGCCTGGCAGTTTAACACTGAAGCTTTCTTT.

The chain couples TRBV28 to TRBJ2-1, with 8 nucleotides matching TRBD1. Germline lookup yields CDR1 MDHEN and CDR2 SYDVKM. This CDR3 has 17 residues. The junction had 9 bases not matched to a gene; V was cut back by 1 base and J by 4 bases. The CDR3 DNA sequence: TGTGCCAGCAGTTTATATTCGGCCAGGGGGCGATACAATGAGCAGTTCTTC. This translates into CASSLYSARGRYNEQFF. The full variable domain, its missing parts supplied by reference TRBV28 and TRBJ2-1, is DVKVTQSSRYLVKRTGEKVFLECVQDMDHENMFWYRQDPGLGLRLIYFSYDVKMKEKGDIPEGYSVSREKKERFSLILESASTNQTSMYLCASSLYSARGRYNEQFFGPGTRLTVL.

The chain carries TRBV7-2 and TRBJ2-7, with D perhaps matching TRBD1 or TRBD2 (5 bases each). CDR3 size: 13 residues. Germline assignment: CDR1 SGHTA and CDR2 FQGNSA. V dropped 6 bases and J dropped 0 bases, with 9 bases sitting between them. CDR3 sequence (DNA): TGTGCCAGCAGGGGTGGGGGCTCCTACGAGCAGTACTTC. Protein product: CASRGGGSYEQYF. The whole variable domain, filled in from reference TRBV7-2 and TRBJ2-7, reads GAGVSQSPSNKVTEKGKDVELRCDPISGHTALYWYRQSLGQGLEFLIYFQGNSAPDKSGLPSDRFSAERTGGSVSTLTIQRTQQEDSAVYLCASRGGGSYEQYFGPGTRLTVT.

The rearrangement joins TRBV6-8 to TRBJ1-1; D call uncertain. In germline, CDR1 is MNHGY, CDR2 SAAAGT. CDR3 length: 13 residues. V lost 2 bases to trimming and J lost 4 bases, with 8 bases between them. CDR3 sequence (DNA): TGTGCCAGCAGTTACGACGAGAGCACTGAAGCTTTCTTT. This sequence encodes CASSYDESTEAFF.

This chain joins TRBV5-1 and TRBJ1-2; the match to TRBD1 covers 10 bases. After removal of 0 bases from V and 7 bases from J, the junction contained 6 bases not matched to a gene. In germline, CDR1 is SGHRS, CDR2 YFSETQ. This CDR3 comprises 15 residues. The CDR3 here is CASSLGGTGVIGYTF. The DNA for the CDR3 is TGCGCCAGCAGCTTGGGGGGGACAGGGGTGATTGGCTACACCTTC.

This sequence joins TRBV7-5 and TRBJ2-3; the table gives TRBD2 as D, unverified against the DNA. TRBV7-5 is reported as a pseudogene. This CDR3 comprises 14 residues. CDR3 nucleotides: TGTGCCAGCAGCTTTTATAGCGGGACAGATACGCAGTATTTT. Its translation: CASSFYSGTDTQYF.

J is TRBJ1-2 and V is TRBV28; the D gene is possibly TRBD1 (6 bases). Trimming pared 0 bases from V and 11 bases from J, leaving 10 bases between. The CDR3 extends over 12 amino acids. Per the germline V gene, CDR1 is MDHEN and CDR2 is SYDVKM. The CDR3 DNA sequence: TGTGCCAGCAGTTTATGGCTGACAGGTTACACCTTC. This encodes CASSLWLTGYTF.

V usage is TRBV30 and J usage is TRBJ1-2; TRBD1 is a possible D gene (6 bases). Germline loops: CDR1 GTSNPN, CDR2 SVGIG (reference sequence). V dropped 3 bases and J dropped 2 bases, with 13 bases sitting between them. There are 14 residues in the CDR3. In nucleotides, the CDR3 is TGTGCCTGGAGGAGGGGGACAACAAACTATGGCTACACCTTC. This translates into CAWRRGTTNYGYTF.

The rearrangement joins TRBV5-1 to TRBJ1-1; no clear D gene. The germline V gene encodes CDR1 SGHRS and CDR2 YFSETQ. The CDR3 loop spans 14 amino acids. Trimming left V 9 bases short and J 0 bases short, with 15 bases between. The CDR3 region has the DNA TGCGCCACTCGAGAGGCGGGCATGAACACTGAAGCTTTCTTT. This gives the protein CATREAGMNTEAFF.

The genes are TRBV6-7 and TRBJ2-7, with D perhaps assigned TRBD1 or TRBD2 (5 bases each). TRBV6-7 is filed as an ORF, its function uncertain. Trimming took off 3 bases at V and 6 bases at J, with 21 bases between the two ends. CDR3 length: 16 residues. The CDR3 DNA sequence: TGTGCCAGCAGTTATGACTTGGGCAAAATGGGGGTCGAGCAGTACTTC. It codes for CASSYDLGKMGVEQYF.

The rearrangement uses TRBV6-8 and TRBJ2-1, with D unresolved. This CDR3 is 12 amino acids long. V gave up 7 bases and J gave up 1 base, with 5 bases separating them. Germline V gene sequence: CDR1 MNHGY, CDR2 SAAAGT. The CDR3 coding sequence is TGTGCCAGCACGGATTCCTACAATGAGCAGTTCTTC. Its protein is CASTDSYNEQFF.

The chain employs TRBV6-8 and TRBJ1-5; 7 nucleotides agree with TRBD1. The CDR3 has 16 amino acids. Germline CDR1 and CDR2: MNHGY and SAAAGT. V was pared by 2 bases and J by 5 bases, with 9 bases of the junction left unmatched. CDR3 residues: CASSYRGRDSDQPQHF. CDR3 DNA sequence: TGTGCCAGCAGTTACCGCGGCAGGGACAGCGATCAGCCCCAGCATTTT.

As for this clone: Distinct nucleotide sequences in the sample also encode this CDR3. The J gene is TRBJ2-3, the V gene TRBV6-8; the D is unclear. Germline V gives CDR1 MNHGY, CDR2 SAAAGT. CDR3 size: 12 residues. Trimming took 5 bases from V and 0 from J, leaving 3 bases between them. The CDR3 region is CASSSSTDTQYF. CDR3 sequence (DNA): TGTGCCAGCAGTAGTAGCACAGATACGCAGTATTTT.

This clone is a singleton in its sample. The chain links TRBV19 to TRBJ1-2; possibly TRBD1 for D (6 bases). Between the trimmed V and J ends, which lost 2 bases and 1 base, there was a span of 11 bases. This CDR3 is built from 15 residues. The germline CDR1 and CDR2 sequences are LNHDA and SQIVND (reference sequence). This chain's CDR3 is CASSIQGSINYGYTF. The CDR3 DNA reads TGTGCCAGTAGTATACAGGGGTCTATTAACTATGGCTACACCTTC. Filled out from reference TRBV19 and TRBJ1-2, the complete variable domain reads DGGITQSPKYLFRKEGQNVTLSCEQNLNHDAMYWYRQDPGQGLRLIYYSQIVNDFQKGDIAEGYSVSREKKESFPLTVTSAQKNPTAFYLCASSIQGSINYGYTFGSGTRLTVV.

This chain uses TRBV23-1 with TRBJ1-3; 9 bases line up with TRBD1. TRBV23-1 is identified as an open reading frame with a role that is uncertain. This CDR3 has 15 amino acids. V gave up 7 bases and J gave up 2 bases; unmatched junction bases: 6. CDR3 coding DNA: TGCGCCAGCACTGGACAGGGGAGGACTGGAAACACCATATATTTT. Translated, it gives CASTGQGRTGNTIYF.

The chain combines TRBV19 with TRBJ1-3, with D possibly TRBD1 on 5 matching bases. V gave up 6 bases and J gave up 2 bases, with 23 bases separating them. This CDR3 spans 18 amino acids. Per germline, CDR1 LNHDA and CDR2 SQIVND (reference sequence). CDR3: CASSLNSLAGEAGNTIYF. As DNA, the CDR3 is TGTGCCAGTAGCCTTAACAGCCTCGCGGGGGAGGCTGGAAACACCATATATTTT.

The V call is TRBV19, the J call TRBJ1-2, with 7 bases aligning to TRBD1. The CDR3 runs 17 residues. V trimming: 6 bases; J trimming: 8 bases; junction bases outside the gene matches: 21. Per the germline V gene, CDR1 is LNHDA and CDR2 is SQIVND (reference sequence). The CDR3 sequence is CASSPGQVGSARGGYTF. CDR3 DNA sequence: TGTGCCAGTAGCCCAGGACAGGTTGGCTCAGCCAGAGGCGGCTACACCTTC.